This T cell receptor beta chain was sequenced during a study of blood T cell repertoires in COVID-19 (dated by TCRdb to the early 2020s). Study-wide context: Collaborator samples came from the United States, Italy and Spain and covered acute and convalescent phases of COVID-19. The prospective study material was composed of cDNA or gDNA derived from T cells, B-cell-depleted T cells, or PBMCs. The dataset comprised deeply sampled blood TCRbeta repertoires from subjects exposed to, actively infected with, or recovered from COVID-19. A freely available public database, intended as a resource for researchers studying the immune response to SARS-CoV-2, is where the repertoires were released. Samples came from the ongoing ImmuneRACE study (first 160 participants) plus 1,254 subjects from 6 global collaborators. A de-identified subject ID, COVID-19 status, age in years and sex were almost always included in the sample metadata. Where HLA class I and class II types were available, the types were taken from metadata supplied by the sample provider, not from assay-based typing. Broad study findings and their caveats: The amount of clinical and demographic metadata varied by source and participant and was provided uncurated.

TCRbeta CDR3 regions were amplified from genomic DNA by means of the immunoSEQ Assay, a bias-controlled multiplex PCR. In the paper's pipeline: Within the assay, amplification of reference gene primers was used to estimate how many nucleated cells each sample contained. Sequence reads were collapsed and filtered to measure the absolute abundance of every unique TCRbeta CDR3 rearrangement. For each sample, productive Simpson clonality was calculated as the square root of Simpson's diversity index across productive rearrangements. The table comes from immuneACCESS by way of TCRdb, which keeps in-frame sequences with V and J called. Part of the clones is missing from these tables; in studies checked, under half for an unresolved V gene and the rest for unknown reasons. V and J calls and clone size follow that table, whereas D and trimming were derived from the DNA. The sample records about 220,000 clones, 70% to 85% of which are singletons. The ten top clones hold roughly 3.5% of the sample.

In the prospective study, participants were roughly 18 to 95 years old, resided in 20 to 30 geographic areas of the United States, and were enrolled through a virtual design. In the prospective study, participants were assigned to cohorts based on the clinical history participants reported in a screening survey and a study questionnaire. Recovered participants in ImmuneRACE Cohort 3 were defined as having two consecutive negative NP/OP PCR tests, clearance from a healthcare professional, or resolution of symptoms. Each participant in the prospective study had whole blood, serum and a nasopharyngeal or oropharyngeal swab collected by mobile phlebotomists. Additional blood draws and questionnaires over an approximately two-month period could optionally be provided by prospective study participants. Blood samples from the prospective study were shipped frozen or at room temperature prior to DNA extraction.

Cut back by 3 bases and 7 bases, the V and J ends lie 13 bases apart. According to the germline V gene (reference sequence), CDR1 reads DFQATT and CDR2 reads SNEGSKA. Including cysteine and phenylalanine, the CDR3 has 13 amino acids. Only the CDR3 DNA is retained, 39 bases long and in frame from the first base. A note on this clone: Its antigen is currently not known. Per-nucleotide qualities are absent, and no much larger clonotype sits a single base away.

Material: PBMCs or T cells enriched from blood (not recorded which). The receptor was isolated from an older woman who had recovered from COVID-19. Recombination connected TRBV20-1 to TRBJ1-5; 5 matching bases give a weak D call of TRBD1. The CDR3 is CSASRTMHQPQHF. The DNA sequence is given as TGCAGTGCTAGTAGGACAATGCACCAGCCCCAGCATTTT.